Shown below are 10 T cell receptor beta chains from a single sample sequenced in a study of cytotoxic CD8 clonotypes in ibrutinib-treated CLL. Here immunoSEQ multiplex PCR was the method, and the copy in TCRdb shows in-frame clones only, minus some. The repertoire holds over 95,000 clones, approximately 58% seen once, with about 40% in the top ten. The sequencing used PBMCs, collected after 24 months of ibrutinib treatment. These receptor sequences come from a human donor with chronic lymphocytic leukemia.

CDR3 sequence reads: CAWSGQGNIQYF. The DNA of the CDR3 is TGTGCCTGGAGTGGACAGGGAAACATTCAGTACTTC. The rearrangement uses TRBV30 and TRBJ2-4, with 7 nucleotides matching TRBD1. This CDR3 contains 12 residues. V lost 1 base, J lost 6 bases, and 0 bases stayed unmatched. Germline CDR1 and CDR2: GTSNPN and SVGIG (reference sequence).

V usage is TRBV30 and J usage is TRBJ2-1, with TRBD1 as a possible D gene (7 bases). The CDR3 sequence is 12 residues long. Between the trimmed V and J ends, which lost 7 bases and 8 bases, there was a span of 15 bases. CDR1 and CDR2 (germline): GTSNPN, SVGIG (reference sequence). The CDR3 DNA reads TGTGCCTCAGCAGGGGGGCCTCATGAGCAGTTCTTC. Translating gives CASAGGPHEQFF.

In DNA, the CDR3 is TGTGCCAGCAACCTCCTCGGAAGGACTGAGCAGTTCTTC. Protein sequence: CASNLLGRTEQFF. The rearrangement uses TRBV6-6 and TRBJ2-1; D not certain. CDR1 is MNHNY and CDR2 is SVGAGI in the germline V gene (reference sequence). This CDR3 has 13 residues. V gave up 7 bases and J gave up 9 bases, with 16 bases separating them.

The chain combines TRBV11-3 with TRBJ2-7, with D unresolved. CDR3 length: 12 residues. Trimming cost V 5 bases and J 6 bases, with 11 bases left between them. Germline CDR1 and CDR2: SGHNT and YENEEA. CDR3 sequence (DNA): TGTGCCAGCAGCCCCGAAAGACGCGAGCAGTACTTC. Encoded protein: CASSPERREQYF.

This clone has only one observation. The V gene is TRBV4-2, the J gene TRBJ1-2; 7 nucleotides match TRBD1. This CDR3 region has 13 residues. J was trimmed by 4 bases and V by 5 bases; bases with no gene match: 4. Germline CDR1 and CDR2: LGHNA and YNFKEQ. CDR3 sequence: CASSYGTAYGYTF. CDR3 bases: TGTGCCAGCAGCTACGGGACAGCCTATGGCTACACCTTC.

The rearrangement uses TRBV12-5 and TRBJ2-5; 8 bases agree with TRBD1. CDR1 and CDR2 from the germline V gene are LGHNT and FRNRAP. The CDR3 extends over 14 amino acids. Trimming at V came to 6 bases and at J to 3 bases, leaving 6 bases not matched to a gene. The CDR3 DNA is TGTGCTAGTGGCCGCGGACAGGGCGAAGAGACCCAGTACTTC. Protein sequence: CASGRGQGEETQYF.

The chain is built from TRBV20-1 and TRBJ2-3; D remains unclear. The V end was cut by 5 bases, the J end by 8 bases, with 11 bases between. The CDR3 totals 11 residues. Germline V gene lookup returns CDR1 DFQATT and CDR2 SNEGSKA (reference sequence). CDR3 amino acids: CSAPLSGTQYF. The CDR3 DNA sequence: TGCAGTGCTCCCTTGTCGGGTACGCAGTATTTT.

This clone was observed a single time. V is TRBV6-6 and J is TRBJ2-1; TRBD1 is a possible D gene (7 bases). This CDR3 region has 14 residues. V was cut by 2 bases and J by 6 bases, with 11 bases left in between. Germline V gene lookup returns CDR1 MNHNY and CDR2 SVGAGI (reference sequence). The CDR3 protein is CASSYTQGGNEQFF. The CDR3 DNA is TGTGCCAGCAGTTACACGCAGGGGGGCAATGAGCAGTTCTTC.

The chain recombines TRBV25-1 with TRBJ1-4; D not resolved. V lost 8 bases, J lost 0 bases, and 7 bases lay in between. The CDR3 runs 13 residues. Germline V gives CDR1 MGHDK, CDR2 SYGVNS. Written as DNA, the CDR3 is TGTGCCAGCCAGCGGACAACTAATGAAAAACTGTTTTTT. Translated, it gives CASQRTTNEKLFF. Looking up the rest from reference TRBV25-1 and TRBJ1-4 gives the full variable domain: EADIYQTPRYLVIGTGKKITLECSQTMGHDKMYWYQQDPGMELHLIHYSYGVNSTEKGDLSSESTVSRIRTEHFPLTLESARPSHTSQYLCASQRTTNEKLFFGSGTQLSVL.

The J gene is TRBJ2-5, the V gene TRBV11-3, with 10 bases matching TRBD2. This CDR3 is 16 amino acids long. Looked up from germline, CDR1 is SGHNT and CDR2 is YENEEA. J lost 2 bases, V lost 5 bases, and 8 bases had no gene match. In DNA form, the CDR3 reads TGTGCCAGCAGCCCTCTGAGCGGGGGGGTTCAAGAGACCCAGTACTTC. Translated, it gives CASSPLSGGVQETQYF. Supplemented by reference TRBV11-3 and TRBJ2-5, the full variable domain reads EAGVVQSPRYKIIEKKQPVAFWCNPISGHNTLYWYLQNLGQGPELLIRYENEEAVDDSQLPKDRFSAERLKGVDSTLKIQPAELGDSAVYLCASSPLSGGVQETQYFGPGTRLLVL.